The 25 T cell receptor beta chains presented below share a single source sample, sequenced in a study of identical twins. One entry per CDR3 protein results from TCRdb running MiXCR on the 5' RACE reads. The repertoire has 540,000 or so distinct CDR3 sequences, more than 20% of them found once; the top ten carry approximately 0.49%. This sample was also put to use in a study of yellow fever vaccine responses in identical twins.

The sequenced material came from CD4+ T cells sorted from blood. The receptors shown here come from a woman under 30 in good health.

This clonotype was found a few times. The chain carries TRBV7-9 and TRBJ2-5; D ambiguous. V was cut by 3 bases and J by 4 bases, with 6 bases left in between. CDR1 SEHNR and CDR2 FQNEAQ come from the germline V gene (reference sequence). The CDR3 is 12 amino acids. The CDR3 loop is CASSFHVETQYF. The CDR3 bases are TGTGCCAGCAGCTTTCACGTAGAGACCCAGTACTTC.

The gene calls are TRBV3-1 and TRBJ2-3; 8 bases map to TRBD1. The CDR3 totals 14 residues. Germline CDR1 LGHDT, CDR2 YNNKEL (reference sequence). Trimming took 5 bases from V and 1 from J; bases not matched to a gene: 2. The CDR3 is CASSDRGRTDTQYF. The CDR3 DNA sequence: TGTGCCAGCAGCGACAGGGGTCGCACAGATACGCAGTATTTT.

CDR3 bases: TGTGCCAGCAGTGGAGTAATAGGACTAGTTTTTAAAAATGAGCAGTTCTTC. Protein: CASSGVIGLVFKNEQFF. The J gene is TRBJ2-1, the V gene TRBV7-9; TRBD2 aligns across 7 bases. The V and J ends lost 6 bases and 7 bases, in that order; junction bases with no gene match: 18. The CDR3 consists of 17 residues. The V gene's germline CDR1 is SEHNR and CDR2 FQNEAQ (reference sequence).

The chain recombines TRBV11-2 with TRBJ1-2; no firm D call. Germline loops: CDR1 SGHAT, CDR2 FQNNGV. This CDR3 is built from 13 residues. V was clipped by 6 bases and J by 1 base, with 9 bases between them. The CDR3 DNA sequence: TGTGCCAGCAGTCGGGCCCTTAACTATGGCTACACCTTC. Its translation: CASSRALNYGYTF.

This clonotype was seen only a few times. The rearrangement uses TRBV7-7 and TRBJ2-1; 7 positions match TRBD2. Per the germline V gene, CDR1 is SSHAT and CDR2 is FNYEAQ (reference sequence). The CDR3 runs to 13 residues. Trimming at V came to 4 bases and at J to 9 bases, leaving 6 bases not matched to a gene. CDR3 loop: CASSSNREGEQFF. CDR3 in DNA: TGTGCCAGCAGCTCAAATAGGGAGGGTGAGCAGTTCTTC.

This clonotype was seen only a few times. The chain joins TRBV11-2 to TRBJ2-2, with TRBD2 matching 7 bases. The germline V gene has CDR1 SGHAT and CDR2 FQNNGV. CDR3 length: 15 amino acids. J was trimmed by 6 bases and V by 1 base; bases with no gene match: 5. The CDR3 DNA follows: TGTGCCAGCAGCTTAGTTACAGCGGGGTCCGGGGAGCTGTTTTTT. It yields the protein CASSLVTAGSGELFF.

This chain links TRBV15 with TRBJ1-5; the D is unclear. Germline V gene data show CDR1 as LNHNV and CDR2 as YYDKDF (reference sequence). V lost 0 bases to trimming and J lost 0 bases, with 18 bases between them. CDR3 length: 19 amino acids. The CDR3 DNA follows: TGTGCCACCAGCAGAGATGTTACGGGAGGGAGCTATAGCAATCAGCCCCAGCATTTT. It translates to CATSRDVTGGSYSNQPQHF.

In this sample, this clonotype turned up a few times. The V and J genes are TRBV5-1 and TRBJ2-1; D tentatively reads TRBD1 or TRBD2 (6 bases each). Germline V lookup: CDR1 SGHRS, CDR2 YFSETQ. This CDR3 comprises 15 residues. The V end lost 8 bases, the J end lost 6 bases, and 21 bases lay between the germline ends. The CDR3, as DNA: TGCGCCAGTTCCGGGGGCAGGGGTGTATTCAATGAGCAGTTCTTC. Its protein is CASSGGRGVFNEQFF. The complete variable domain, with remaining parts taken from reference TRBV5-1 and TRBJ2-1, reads KAGVTQTPRYLIKTRGQQVTLSCSPISGHRSVSWYQQTPGQGLQFLFEYFSETQRNKGNFPGRFSGRQFSNSRSEMNVSTLELGDSALYLCASSGGRGVFNEQFFGPGTRLTVL.

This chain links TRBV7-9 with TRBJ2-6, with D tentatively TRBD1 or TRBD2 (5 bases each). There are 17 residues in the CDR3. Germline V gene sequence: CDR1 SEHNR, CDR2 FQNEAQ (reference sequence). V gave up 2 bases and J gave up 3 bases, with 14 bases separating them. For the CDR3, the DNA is TGTGCCAGCAGCTTACCAAAGGGGACCGGTGGGGCCAACGTCCTGACTTTC. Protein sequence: CASSLPKGTGGANVLTF.

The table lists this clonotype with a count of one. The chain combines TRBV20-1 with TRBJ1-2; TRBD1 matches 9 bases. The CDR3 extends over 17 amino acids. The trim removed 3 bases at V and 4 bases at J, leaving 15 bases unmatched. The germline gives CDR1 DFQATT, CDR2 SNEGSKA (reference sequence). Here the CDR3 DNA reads TGCAGTGCTAGGGCCCGGGACAGGGTAGAACGTGGCTATGGCTACACCTTC. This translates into CSARARDRVERGYGYTF.

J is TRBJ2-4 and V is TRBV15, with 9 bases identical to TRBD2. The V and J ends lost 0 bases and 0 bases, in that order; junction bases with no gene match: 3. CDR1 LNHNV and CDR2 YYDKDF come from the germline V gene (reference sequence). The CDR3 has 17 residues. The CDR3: CATSREPGLAAKNIQYF. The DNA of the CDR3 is TGTGCCACCAGCAGAGAACCGGGACTAGCAGCCAAAAACATTCAGTACTTC. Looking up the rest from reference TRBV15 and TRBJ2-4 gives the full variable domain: DAMVIQNPRYQVTQFGKPVTLSCSQTLNHNVMYWYQQKSSQAPKLLFHYYDKDFNNEADTPDNFQSRRPNTSFCFLDIRSPGLGDTAMYLCATSREPGLAAKNIQYFGAGTRLSVL.

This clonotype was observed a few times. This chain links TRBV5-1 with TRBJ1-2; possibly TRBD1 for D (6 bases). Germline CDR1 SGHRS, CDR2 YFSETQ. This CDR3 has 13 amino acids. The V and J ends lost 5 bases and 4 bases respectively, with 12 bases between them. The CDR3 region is CASRPRDTYGYTF. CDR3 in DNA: TGCGCCAGCAGGCCCCGGGACACCTATGGCTACACCTTC.

The CDR3 DNA follows: TGTGCCAGCAGCTTAGTGGGCAGACGCACAGATACGCAGTATTTT. It is translated as CASSLVGRRTDTQYF. The chain uses TRBV7-2 and TRBJ2-3; D not certain. With 1 base removed from V and 1 base from J, the gap between germline ends came to 9 bases. CDR3 length equals 15 residues. The germline V gene encodes CDR1 SGHTA and CDR2 FQGNSA.

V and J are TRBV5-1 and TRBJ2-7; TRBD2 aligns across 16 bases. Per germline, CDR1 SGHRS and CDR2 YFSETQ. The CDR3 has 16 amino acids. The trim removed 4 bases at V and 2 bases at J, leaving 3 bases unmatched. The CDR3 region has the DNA TGCGCCAGCAGCCAGGGACTAGCGGGAGGGACCTACGAGCAGTACTTC. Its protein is CASSQGLAGGTYEQYF.

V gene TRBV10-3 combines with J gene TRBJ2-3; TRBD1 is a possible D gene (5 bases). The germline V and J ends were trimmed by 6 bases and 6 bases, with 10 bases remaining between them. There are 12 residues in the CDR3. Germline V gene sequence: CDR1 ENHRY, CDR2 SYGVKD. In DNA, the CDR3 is TGTGCCATCAGCAACAGGTCGGATACGCAGTATTTT. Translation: CAISNRSDTQYF.

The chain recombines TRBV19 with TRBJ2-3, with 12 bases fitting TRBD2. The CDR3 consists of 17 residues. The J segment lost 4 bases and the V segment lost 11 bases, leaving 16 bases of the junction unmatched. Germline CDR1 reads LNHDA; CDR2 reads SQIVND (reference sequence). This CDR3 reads CALGGASGRDRADTQYF. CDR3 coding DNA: TGTGCCCTCGGGGGGGCTAGCGGGAGGGATCGCGCAGATACGCAGTATTTT.

This CDR3 is CAIQGQDFSSGANVLTF. CDR3 nucleotide sequence: TGTGCCATCCAGGGACAGGACTTTAGCTCTGGGGCCAACGTCCTGACTTTC. J is TRBJ2-6 and V is TRBV24-1, with TRBD1 identical over 8 bases. Trimming took 11 bases from V and 0 from J; bases not matched to a gene: 11. Germline assignment: CDR1 KGHDR and CDR2 SFDVKD. There are 17 residues in the CDR3.

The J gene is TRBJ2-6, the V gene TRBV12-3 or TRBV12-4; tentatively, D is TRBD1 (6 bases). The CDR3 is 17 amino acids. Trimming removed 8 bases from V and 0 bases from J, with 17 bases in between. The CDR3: CASGRQATFSGANVLTF. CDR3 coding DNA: TGTGCCAGCGGAAGACAGGCGACCTTCTCTGGGGCCAACGTCCTGACTTTC.

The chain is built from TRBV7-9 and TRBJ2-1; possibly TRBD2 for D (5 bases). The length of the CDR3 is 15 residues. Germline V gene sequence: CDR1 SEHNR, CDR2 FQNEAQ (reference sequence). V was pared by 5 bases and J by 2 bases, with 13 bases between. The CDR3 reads CASSLPGKTYNEQFF. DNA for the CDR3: TGTGCCAGCAGCCTCCCGGGGAAAACCTACAATGAGCAGTTCTTC.

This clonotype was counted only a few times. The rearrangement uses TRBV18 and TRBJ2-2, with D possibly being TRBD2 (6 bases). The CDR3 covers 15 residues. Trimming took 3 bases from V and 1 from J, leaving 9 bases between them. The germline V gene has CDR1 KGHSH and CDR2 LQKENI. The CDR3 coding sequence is TGTGCCAGCTCACCGGAGGGATTGAACACCGGGGAGCTGTTTTTT. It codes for CASSPEGLNTGELFF.

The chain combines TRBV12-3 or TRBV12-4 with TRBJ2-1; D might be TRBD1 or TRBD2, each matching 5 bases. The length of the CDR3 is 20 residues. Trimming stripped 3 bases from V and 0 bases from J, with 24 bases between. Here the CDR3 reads CASSFDSRGRVGSSYNEQFF. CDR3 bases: TGTGCCAGCAGTTTTGACTCCCGGGGCAGGGTGGGTAGCTCCTACAATGAGCAGTTCTTC.

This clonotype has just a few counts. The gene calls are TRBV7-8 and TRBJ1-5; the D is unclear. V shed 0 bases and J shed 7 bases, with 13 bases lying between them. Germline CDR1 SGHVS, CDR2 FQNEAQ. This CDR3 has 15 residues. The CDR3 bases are TGTGCCAGCAGCTTAGCCCGGGGTTTAGTGCAGCCCCAGCATTTT. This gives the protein CASSLARGLVQPQHF.

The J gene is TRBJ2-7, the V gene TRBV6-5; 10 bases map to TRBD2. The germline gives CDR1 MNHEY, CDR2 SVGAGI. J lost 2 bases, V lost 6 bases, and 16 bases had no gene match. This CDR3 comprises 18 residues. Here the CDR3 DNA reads TGTGCCAGCAGCTTCTCAACTAGCGGGATGACTCTTCCCTACGAGCAGTACTTC. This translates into CASSFSTSGMTLPYEQYF.

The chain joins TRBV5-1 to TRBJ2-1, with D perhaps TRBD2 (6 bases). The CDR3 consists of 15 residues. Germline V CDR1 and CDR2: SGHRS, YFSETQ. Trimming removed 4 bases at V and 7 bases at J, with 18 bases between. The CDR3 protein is CASSPWGERLNEQFF. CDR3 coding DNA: TGCGCCAGCAGCCCCTGGGGGGAGAGGCTTAATGAGCAGTTCTTC.

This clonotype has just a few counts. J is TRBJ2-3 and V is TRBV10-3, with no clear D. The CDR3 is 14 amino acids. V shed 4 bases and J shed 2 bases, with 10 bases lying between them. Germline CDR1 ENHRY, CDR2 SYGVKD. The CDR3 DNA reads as TGTGCCATCAGTGTCTCCCGGACCACAGATACGCAGTATTTT. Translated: CAISVSRTTDTQYF.